Given below is one T cell receptor beta chain in context. This CDR3 is 14 amino acids long. V was clipped by 3 bases and J by 10 bases, with 13 bases between them. CDR1 is LNHDA, CDR2 SQIVND, per germline (reference sequence). The data stem from a study of blood T cell repertoires in COVID-19. Whole-study context: Acute and convalescent COVID-19 specimens originated in the United States, Italy and Spain. In each case, the material was cDNA or gDNA derived from T cells, B-cell-depleted T cells, or PBMCs.

Original methodology: Using reference gene primer amplification, nucleated cell counts were estimated. Profiled with immunoSEQ multiplex PCR; TCRdb holds only in-frame clones, not every one. The V and J calls and clone size are taken from that table; D and trimming were inferred from the DNA. The sample holds about 30,000 clones, approximately 92% seen once. Sample: peripheral blood. This rearrangement joins TRBV19 to TRBJ1-6; D is possibly TRBD1 (5 bases). This TCR was recovered from an elderly man with acute or convalescent COVID-19. CDR3 sequence: CASSIPDTGSPLHF. The CDR3 DNA is TGTGCCAGTAGTATTCCGGACACCGGCTCACCCCTCCACTTT.